The rows below give T cell receptor beta chains drawn from one sample of a study of Ad26.COV2.S vaccination and SARS-CoV-2 variants. The assay was immunoSEQ multiplex PCR, and TCRdb's table has in-frame clones only and misses some. The sample shows over 400,000 clones, approximately 92% of them seen only once. Material: peripheral blood, obtained in a trial of Ad26.COV2.S vaccine versus placebo. Receptors originate from a person between 18 and 65 years old who received the Ad26.COV2.S COVID-19 vaccine or a placebo. Both conserved end residues are part of each CDR3. D genes are given only for firm matches. A clone size is listed for some rows: how often the clone was seen (once, few, many), or a class if it is expanded.

J gene: TRBJ1-2
V gene: TRBV19
clone size: -
D gene: -
CDR3 protein: CASSIIRGSYGYTF
CDR3 DNA: TGTGCCAGTAGTATTATCAGGGGTTCTTATGGCTACACCTTC

J gene: TRBJ1-2
V gene: TRBV27
clone size: -
D gene: -
CDR3 protein: CASSLSGLGPYGYTF
CDR3 DNA: TGTGCCAGCAGCCTCTCCGGTTTGGGCCCCTATGGCTACACCTTC

J gene: TRBJ1-4
V gene: TRBV18
clone size: -
D gene: TRBD1
CDR3 protein: CASSPPGQGNEKLFF
CDR3 DNA: TGTGCCAGCTCACCACCGGGACAGGGAAATGAAAAACTGTTTTTT

J gene: TRBJ1-1
V gene: TRBV3-1/TRBV3-2
clone size: once
D gene: -
CDR3 protein: CASSQGMNTEAFF
CDR3 DNA: TGTGCCAGCAGCCAGGGAATGAACACTGAAGCTTTCTTT

J gene: TRBJ1-6
V gene: TRBV19
clone size: -
D gene: -
CDR3 protein: CASSIDRGLNSPLHF
CDR3 DNA: TGTGCCAGTAGTATAGATCGGGGGTTAAATTCACCCCTCCACTTT

J gene: TRBJ2-5
V gene: TRBV7-9
clone size: few
D gene: TRBD2
CDR3 protein: CASSLGLAGGQETQYF
CDR3 DNA: TGTGCCAGCAGCTTAGGACTAGCGGGGGGGCAAGAGACCCAGTACTTC

J gene: TRBJ1-1
V gene: TRBV11-3
clone size: -
D gene: TRBD1
CDR3 protein: CASSLTTGGDTEAFF
CDR3 DNA: TGTGCCAGCAGCCTAACGACAGGGGGCGACACTGAAGCTTTCTTT

J gene: TRBJ1-6
V gene: TRBV14
clone size: -
D gene: TRBD1
CDR3 protein: CASRAQGDSPLHF
CDR3 DNA: TGTGCCAGCAGAGCTCAGGGGGATTCACCCCTCCACTTT

J gene: TRBJ2-1
V gene: TRBV29-1
clone size: -
D gene: TRBD2
CDR3 protein: CSVLTSGVSFF
CDR3 DNA: TGCAGCGTCTTGACTAGCGGGGTTTCGTTCTTC

J gene: TRBJ1-6
V gene: TRBV28
clone size: -
D gene: -
CDR3 protein: CASSFFPLNRPNSPLHF
CDR3 DNA: TGTGCCAGCAGTTTTTTCCCCTTAAACCGACCTAATTCACCCCTCCACTTT

J gene: TRBJ1-5
V gene: TRBV18
clone size: once
D gene: -
CDR3 protein: CASSPPTVNQPQHF
CDR3 DNA: TGTGCCAGCTCACCACCCACAGTCAATCAGCCCCAGCATTTT

J gene: TRBJ2-1
V gene: TRBV4-3
clone size: -
D gene: TRBD2
CDR3 protein: CASSQALAGGFSYNEQFF
CDR3 DNA: TGCGCCAGCAGCCAAGCCTTGGCGGGGGGATTCTCCTACAATGAGCAGTTCTTC

J gene: TRBJ1-1
V gene: TRBV20-1
clone size: -
D gene: -
CDR3 protein: CSAGQMREAFF
CDR3 DNA: TGCAGTGCTGGCCAGATGAGGGAAGCTTTCTTT

J gene: TRBJ1-5
V gene: TRBV24-1
clone size: -
D gene: TRBD1
CDR3 protein: CATSDVKGASNQPQHF
CDR3 DNA: TGTGCCACCAGTGACGTTAAGGGGGCGAGCAATCAGCCCCAGCATTTT